This T cell receptor (beta chain) was sequenced during a study of cytomegalovirus exposure and HLA in healthy donors. The table came from immunoSEQ multiplex PCR; TCRdb's copy has only in-frame clones and leaves some out. The data show 140,000 to 150,000 clones, with less than 95% seen just once and 1.5% to 2% held by the top ten. Donors came from a validation cohort of some 110 subjects, distinct from the first 666-subject cohort. The CDR3 spans 13 residues. Trimming removed 3 bases at V and 3 bases at J, with 8 bases between. Germline V gene sequence: CDR1 LNHNV, CDR2 YYDKDF (reference sequence). The sequencing input was PBMCs. The sequence derives from a man aged 18 to 30 in good health and CMV-seropositive. The chain is built from TRBV15 and TRBJ1-1; D unclear. CDR3 sequence (DNA): TGTGCCACCAGCAGTCAAGGAGACACTGAAGCTTTCTTT. This translates into CATSSQGDTEAFF.